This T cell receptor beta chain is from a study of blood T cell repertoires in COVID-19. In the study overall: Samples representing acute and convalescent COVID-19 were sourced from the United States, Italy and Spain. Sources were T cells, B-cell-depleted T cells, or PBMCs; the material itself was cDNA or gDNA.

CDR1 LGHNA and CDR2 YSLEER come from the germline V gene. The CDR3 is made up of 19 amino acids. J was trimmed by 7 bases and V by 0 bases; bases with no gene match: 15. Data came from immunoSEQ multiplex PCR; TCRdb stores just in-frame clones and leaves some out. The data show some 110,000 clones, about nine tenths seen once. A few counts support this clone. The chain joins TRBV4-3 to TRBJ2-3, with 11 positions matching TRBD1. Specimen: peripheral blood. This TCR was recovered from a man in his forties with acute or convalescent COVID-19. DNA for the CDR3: TGCGCCAGCAGCCAAGATCTTCTCAGGGGGACAGGGGGTACATATACGCAGTATTTT. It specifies CASSQDLLRGTGGTYTQYF.